This is a list of T cell receptor beta chains from one sample in a study of CD8+ T cells in alopecia areata. Data came from immunoSEQ multiplex PCR; TCRdb stores just in-frame clones and leaves some out. The sample carries approximately 150,000 clones, around 47% recorded once. Input material: CD4+ T cells sorted from blood. These receptors all come from a human donor with alopecia areata. CDR3s include the opening cysteine and the closing phenylalanine or tryptophan. Fields, in order: clone size, D gene, CDR3 length, V gene, J gene, CDR3 DNA, CDR3 protein. The D gene is left open where the match is weak. Clone sizes are given selectively: once, few, many, or a class where the clone is expanded.

>NA|NA|11|TRBV6-6|TRBJ2-4
TGTGCCAGCGAAGGACAGTACATTCAGTACTTC
CASEGQYIQYF
>NA|TRBD2|16|TRBV2|TRBJ2-2
TGTGCCAGCAGGGCTAGCGGGAGGCCGAACACCGGGGAGCTGTTTTTT
CASRASGRPNTGELFF
>few|NA|11|TRBV29-1|TRBJ1-5
TGCAGCGTCAGGCCTCATGGGCCCCAGCATTTT
CSVRPHGPQHF
>once|TRBD2|15|TRBV5-1|TRBJ2-2
TGCGCCAGCAGCTTTACTAGCGGATACACCGGGGAGCTGTTTTTT
CASSFTSGYTGELFF
>few|NA|15|TRBV29-1|TRBJ2-1
TGCAGCGTCAGAAGCTGGACACCCTCCTACAATGAGCAGTTCTTC
CSVRSWTPSYNEQFF
>NA|NA|14|TRBV11-2|TRBJ2-1
TGTGCCAGCAGACCCCAGTTAGTCGGCAATGAGCAGTTCTTC
CASRPQLVGNEQFF
>NA|NA|14|TRBV29-1|TRBJ1-3
TGCAGCGTTGAGGCGGGGAGCTCTGGAAACACCATATATTTT
CSVEAGSSGNTIYF
>NA|NA|17|TRBV27|TRBJ2-1
TGTGCCAGCAGTCCTATACCACTAGCCGAAATGTACAATGAGCAGTTCTTC
CASSPIPLAEMYNEQFF
>NA|TRBD2|17|TRBV7-9|TRBJ2-7
TGTGCCAGCAGCCCCGGTCGGGGTCTAGCGGGCCCGTGGGAGCAGTACTTC
CASSPGRGLAGPWEQYF
>NA|NA|14|TRBV6-5|TRBJ2-3
TGTGCCAGCACCCGGTGGGGCGGCACAGATACGCAGTATTTT
CASTRWGGTDTQYF
>few|NA|16|TRBV23-1|TRBJ2-7
TGCGCCAGCAGTCAATCCCACCAGTTGGTTGACTACGAGCAGTACTTC
CASSQSHQLVDYEQYF
>once|NA|13|TRBV5-6|TRBJ2-7
TGTGCCAGCGGTGGGGCGGGTCAATACGAGCAGTACTTC
CASGGAGQYEQYF
>NA|TRBD2|15|TRBV28|TRBJ2-3
TGTGCCAGCACCCTGGGGGGAGGGCCAGCGAATACGCAGTATTTT
CASTLGGGPANTQYF
>NA|TRBD2|15|TRBV19|TRBJ2-7
TGTGCCAGTAGTATTAGCGGGGGGGACTCCTACGAGCAGTACTTC
CASSISGGDSYEQYF
>NA|NA|12|TRBV29-1|TRBJ2-1
TGCAGCGTTGCTGCTAGCCGAAATGAGCAGTTCTTC
CSVAASRNEQFF
>NA|TRBD1|15|TRBV5-1|TRBJ2-1
TGCGCCAGCGGACAGGCTACAAGCTCCTACAATGAGCAGTTCTTC
CASGQATSSYNEQFF
>NA|NA|15|TRBV9|TRBJ2-5
TGTGCCAGCAGCGTTAATGCTATTAGCAAAGAGACCCAGTACTTC
CASSVNAISKETQYF
>NA|NA|13|TRBV29-1|TRBJ2-3
TGCAGCGTTGGGAGCAAATACACAGATACGCAGTATTTT
CSVGSKYTDTQYF
>NA|NA|15|TRBV7-9|TRBJ2-2
TGTGCCAGCAGCTTGGGAGTTGCGAACACCGGGGAGCTGTTTTTT
CASSLGVANTGELFF
>NA|TRBD1|13|TRBV5-6|TRBJ2-4
TGTGCCAGCAGCGGGACAGGGGGCAACATTCAGTACTTC
CASSGTGGNIQYF
>NA|NA|15|TRBV6-1|TRBJ2-1
TGTGCCAGCATCCCCAGCTGGCAGGAGCTCAATGAGCAGTTCTTC
CASIPSWQELNEQFF
>NA|TRBD2|14|TRBV29-1|TRBJ2-1
TGCAGCGTCGAACCGGGACTAGCGGGAGGTGAGCAGTTCTTC
CSVEPGLAGGEQFF
>NA|NA|13|TRBV11-2|TRBJ2-3
TGTGCCAGCAGCTTTAGGATTAGCGGTACGCAGTATTTT
CASSFRISGTQYF
>NA|NA|15|TRBV19|TRBJ1-5
TGTGCCAGTAGTAAAACCCAGGGGTCAAATCAGCCCCAGCATTTT
CASSKTQGSNQPQHF
>few|NA|11|TRBV20-1|TRBJ2-5
TGCAGTGCTAGACGTCAAGAGACCCAGTACTTC
CSARRQETQYF
>NA|TRBD1|13|TRBV6-5|TRBJ1-2
TGTGCCAGCAGTGCCGGGACAGGGAATGGCTACACCTTC
CASSAGTGNGYTF
>NA|TRBD1|12|TRBV2|TRBJ1-4
TGTGCCAGCAGCGCGGACAGGGAAAAACTGTTTTTT
CASSADREKLFF
>NA|TRBD1|14|TRBV6-5|TRBJ1-2
TGTGCCAGCAATCCGAGACAGGGTGGCTATGGCTACACCTTC
CASNPRQGGYGYTF
>few|NA|12|TRBV12-5|TRBJ2-1
TGTGCTAGTGGTTTTGGCTACAATGAGCAGTTCTTC
CASGFGYNEQFF
>NA|NA|14|TRBV7-3|TRBJ2-7
TGTGCCAGCAGCTTACAGGGACAAGGCTACGAGCAGTACTTC
CASSLQGQGYEQYF
>few|NA|15|TRBV25-1|TRBJ2-5
TGTGCCAGCAGTGAATATCGGGCGGTCCAAGAGACCCAGTACTTC
CASSEYRAVQETQYF
>NA|NA|16|TRBV18|TRBJ1-2
TGTGCCAGCTCACCACCGACAGAATCCTTTTACTATGGCTACACCTTC
CASSPPTESFYYGYTF
>NA|NA|12|TRBV30|TRBJ2-7
TGTGCCCGCGGAAGGCCGGGTTACGAGCAGTACTTC
CARGRPGYEQYF
>NA|TRBD1|13|TRBV6-5|TRBJ1-1
TGTGCCAGCAGCCGGACAGGGGGCACTGAAGCTTTCTTT
CASSRTGGTEAFF
>NA|NA|16|TRBV28|TRBJ2-1
TGTGCCAGCAGAGGGGTCAGGGTGAAGTTTGGAAATGAGCAGTTCTTC
CASRGVRVKFGNEQFF
>few|TRBD2|15|TRBV4-1|TRBJ2-5
TGCGCCAGCAGCCAATTAGCGGGCGCCCAAGAGACCCAGTACTTC
CASSQLAGAQETQYF
>NA|TRBD2|13|TRBV7-7|TRBJ2-1
TGTGCTAGCAGCTCGGGACTAGCCAATGAGCAGTTCTTC
CASSSGLANEQFF
>NA|NA|16|TRBV18|TRBJ1-2
TGTGCCAGCTCACCGATTTTGGGGGATTTTAACTATGGCTACACCTTC
CASSPILGDFNYGYTF
>few|NA|17|TRBV19|TRBJ2-3
TGTGCCAGTAGTATAGATCTTCGAGGGCTAAACAAAGATACGCAGTATTTT
CASSIDLRGLNKDTQYF
>NA|TRBD1|13|TRBV30|TRBJ2-4
TGTGCCTGGAGTGTACGGGACAGGGAATTGGCGTACTTC
CAWSVRDRELAYF
>few|NA|16|TRBV7-2|TRBJ1-2
TGTGCCAGCAGTCGCGGGGGGCAGGGATTTAACTATGGCTACACCTTC
CASSRGGQGFNYGYTF
>NA|NA|11|TRBV29-1|TRBJ1-1
TGCAGCGTTCTCGCGTACACTGAAGCTTTCTTT
CSVLAYTEAFF
>few|TRBD1|16|TRBV6-1|TRBJ2-7
TGTGCCAGCAGTGCTACAGGGGCGGCCTCTCCCTACGAGCAGTACTTC
CASSATGAASPYEQYF
>NA|NA|13|TRBV30|TRBJ2-3
TGTGCCTGGAGTTTCAAGGGAACAGATACGCAGTATTTT
CAWSFKGTDTQYF
>NA|TRBD1|17|TRBV9|TRBJ2-7
TGTGCCAGCAGCGTAGGGGTTCGGGGACAGGGGACCTACGAGCAGTACTTC
CASSVGVRGQGTYEQYF
>NA|NA|14|TRBV5-1|TRBJ2-7
TGCGCCAGCAGCTTGGGACAGGTAGGGTACGAGCAGTACTTC
CASSLGQVGYEQYF
>NA|NA|15|TRBV7-2|TRBJ1-5
TGTGCCAGCAGCCAGTCGGCGGGCTTTCATCAGCCCCAGCATTTT
CASSQSAGFHQPQHF
>few|TRBD2|19|TRBV14|TRBJ2-1
TGTGCCAGCAGCCAAGAATGGGTTAGGTTAGCGGGAGGACCAAATGAGCAGTTCTTC
CASSQEWVRLAGGPNEQFF
>NA|TRBD2|17|TRBV15|TRBJ2-7
TGTGCCACCAGCAAAGAAGGGACTAGCGGGAGGTTCTACGAGCAGTACTTC
CATSKEGTSGRFYEQYF